This TCR beta chain originates from a study of graft-versus-host responses after intestinal transplantation. Findings and caveats of the study: HvG clone declines early post-transplant were associated with peak circulating GvH levels.

The starting material, graft tissue, was processed to release intraepithelial and lamina propria lymphocytes. This clone was observed once. The antigen remains undetermined. Clones were sequenced by immunoSEQ multiplex PCR, and TCRdb holds only the in-frame ones, with some missing. The table lists just over 5,000 clones, about 72% of them singletons, with 13% in the top ten. Germline V gene sequence: CDR1 KGHSH, CDR2 LQKENI. The ends lost 0 bases at V and 3 bases at J; junction bases unmatched: 10. The CDR3 is 17 amino acids. The receptor was derived from a human patient who received an intestinal transplant, so some T cells may come from the graft donor. The input for sequencing was ileum tissue, taken about 250 days after intestinal transplant. The genes are TRBV18 and TRBJ2-7; 8 bases map to TRBD2. CDR3 sequence: CASSPPVSGRYFYEQYF. Here the CDR3 DNA reads TGTGCCAGCTCACCACCGGTCAGCGGGAGATATTTCTACGAGCAGTACTTC.